These 30 T cell receptor beta chains were sequenced from one sample in a study of monozygotic twins with inflammatory bowel disease. TCRdb re-called the 5' RACE reads, yielding one record per CDR3 amino acid sequence without DNA. The table lists some 450,000 distinct CDR3 sequences. Specimen: blood. The receptors were gathered from a human donor with ulcerative colitis or Crohn's disease, or a healthy co-twin of an affected twin (not recorded which).

V and J are TRBV23-1 and TRBJ1-5. TRBV23-1 is filed as an ORF, its function uncertain. This CDR3 has 14 amino acids. The CDR3 loop reads CARLELRSNQPQHF.

The CDR3 sequence: CASSLGYTAGEETQYF. The rearrangement joins TRBV5-1 to TRBJ2-5; absent DNA, TCRdb's TRBD1 call cannot be checked. CDR1 is SGHRS and CDR2 is YFSETQ in the germline V gene. This CDR3 comprises 16 residues.

The genes are TRBV4-3 and TRBJ2-7; checking the TCRdb D call of TRBD2 is not possible without DNA. Germline values: CDR1 LGHNA, CDR2 YSLEER. This CDR3 has 15 amino acids. The CDR3 loop is CASSQDSAGTYEQYF.

The gene calls are TRBV7-9 and TRBJ1-4. The CDR3 runs to 11 residues. The germline gives CDR1 SEHNR, CDR2 FQNEAQ (reference sequence). The CDR3 region is CASNPEVELFF.

The gene calls are TRBV2 and TRBJ2-7; there is no DNA to check the TCRdb D call of TRBD1. This CDR3 has 12 residues. Germline CDR1 is SNHLY and CDR2 is FYNNEI. The CDR3 sequence: CASLGADPGQYF.

The V and J genes are TRBV6-1 and TRBJ1-2; checking the TCRdb D call of TRBD1 is not possible without DNA. The CDR3 sequence is 15 residues long. CDR1 and CDR2 (germline): MNHNS, SASEGT. CDR3 sequence reads: CASSQVADSVYGYTF.

The J gene is TRBJ1-2, the V gene TRBV29-1; checking the TCRdb D call of TRBD1 is not possible without DNA. The CDR3 extends over 12 amino acids. Germline assignment: CDR1 SQVTM and CDR2 ANQGSEA. The CDR3 reads CSVWDRAYGYTF. The variable domain in full, with the rest retrieved from reference TRBV29-1 and TRBJ1-2, is SAVISQKPSRDICQRGTSLTIQCQVDSQVTMMFWYRQQPGQSLTLIATANQGSEATYESGFVIDKFPISRPNLTFSTLTVSNMSPEDSSIYLCSVWDRAYGYTFGSGTRLTVV.

The V gene is TRBV5-1, the J gene TRBJ2-4; TCRdb outputs TRBD1, but without DNA this stays unchecked. CDR3 length: 14 amino acids. CDR1 is SGHRS and CDR2 is YFSETQ in the germline V gene. The CDR3 here is CASSPGTAKNIQYF.

V usage is TRBV7-9 and J usage is TRBJ1-5; the TCRdb D gene call, TRBD1, has no DNA to confirm it. Germline-derived CDR1 and CDR2 are SEHNR and FQNEAQ (reference sequence). The CDR3 has 15 amino acids. This chain's CDR3 is CASSMTGPGTQPQHF.

V gene TRBV20-1 combines with J gene TRBJ1-2. The germline V gene encodes CDR1 DFQATT and CDR2 SNEGSKA (reference sequence). The CDR3 is 14 amino acids. The CDR3 sequence is CSARVENPNYGYTF.

This sequence joins TRBV20-1 and TRBJ2-3; TCRdb reports TRBD2, a call that lacks DNA to check it against. The CDR3 runs 17 residues. Germline assignment: CDR1 DFQATT and CDR2 SNEGSKA (reference sequence). This CDR3 reads CSAGGEWTSGATDTQYF.

V is TRBV6-1 and J is TRBJ1-4. There are 16 residues in the CDR3. Germline CDR1 and CDR2: MNHNS and SASEGT. CDR3 protein: CASSEAATGVNEKLFF.

The genes are TRBV20-1 and TRBJ2-1; TCRdb selects TRBD2, and the lack of DNA leaves this call unchecked. Germline lookup yields CDR1 DFQATT and CDR2 SNEGSKA (reference sequence). This CDR3 has 16 amino acids. The CDR3 reads CSAKGSGRAYSDEQFF.

The chain links TRBV6-1 to TRBJ1-4. Germline values: CDR1 MNHNS, CDR2 SASEGT. This CDR3 region has 11 residues. Here the CDR3 reads CASSPLEKLFF.

The V call is TRBV5-1, the J call TRBJ1-1; the D call from TCRdb, TRBD1, cannot be confirmed without DNA. The CDR3 totals 15 residues. Per the germline V gene, CDR1 is SGHRS and CDR2 is YFSETQ. This chain's CDR3 is CASSSLGPRGTEAFF.

The chain links TRBV3-1 to TRBJ2-6; TCRdb proposes TRBD2, but this gene call is untestable without DNA. CDR1 LGHDT and CDR2 YNNKEL come from the germline V gene (reference sequence). The length of the CDR3 is 16 residues. The CDR3 loop reads CASKEGPTTGANVLTF.

This chain connects TRBV4-1 to TRBJ1-3; as DNA is missing, the TRBD1 call by TCRdb cannot be tested. The CDR3 consists of 19 residues. Germline lookup yields CDR1 MGHRA and CDR2 YSYEKL. CDR3 loop: CASSQDTGYIGGSENTIYF.

V and J are TRBV5-1 and TRBJ1-2; TCRdb reports TRBD1, a call that lacks DNA to check it against. The CDR3 contains 14 residues. CDR1 and CDR2 from the germline V gene are SGHRS and YFSETQ. The CDR3 loop is CASSSTGDGYGYTF.

The V call is TRBV5-1, the J call TRBJ2-7; TCRdb calls TRBD1, which cannot be checked without DNA. CDR1 and CDR2 from the germline V gene are SGHRS and YFSETQ. The CDR3 runs 16 residues. CDR3 amino acids: CASSTDPGGNTYEQYF.

V and J are TRBV6-1 and TRBJ2-2; TCRdb calls TRBD2, which cannot be checked without DNA. This CDR3 is 17 amino acids long. From germline, CDR1 is MNHNS and CDR2 SASEGT. The chain's CDR3 is CASSEAGTGLNTGELFF.

The chain carries TRBV7-8 and TRBJ2-1; TCRdb reports TRBD1, a call that lacks DNA to check it against. Germline V gene sequence: CDR1 SGHVS, CDR2 FQNEAQ. The CDR3 has 15 amino acids. The CDR3 here is CASSLSGTVYLEQFF.

The rearrangement links TRBV7-3 to TRBJ2-7; without DNA, the TCRdb call of TRBD2 cannot be checked. CDR3 size: 15 residues. In germline, CDR1 is SGHTA, CDR2 FQGTGA. CDR3 amino acids: CASSLGASGIHEQYF.

The gene calls are TRBV7-2 and TRBJ1-2; TCRdb lists TRBD1, though no DNA is available to test this call. Germline-derived CDR1 and CDR2 are SGHTA and FQGNSA. The CDR3 sequence is 15 residues long. The CDR3 loop is CASSFDRGFNYGYTF.

This chain links TRBV7-9 with TRBJ1-4; the D call of TRBD1 rests on TCRdb alone, since no DNA is present to check it. Germline loops: CDR1 SEHNR, CDR2 FQNEAQ (reference sequence). This CDR3 has 14 residues. The CDR3 sequence: CASRSATGAEKLFF.

The chain employs TRBV5-1 and TRBJ2-1; TCRdb proposes TRBD1, but this gene call is untestable without DNA. CDR3 length: 14 amino acids. CDR1 SGHRS and CDR2 YFSETQ come from the germline V gene. CDR3 region: CASNPGQSYNEQFF.

This sequence joins TRBV2 and TRBJ1-5; TCRdb returns TRBD1, unconfirmable since there is no DNA. The CDR3 extends over 14 amino acids. The germline gives CDR1 SNHLY, CDR2 FYNNEI. The CDR3 reads CASSEGQAGQPQHF.

The J gene is TRBJ2-7, the V gene TRBV20-1; the TRBD2 assignment by TCRdb is unverifiable without DNA. The germline V gene encodes CDR1 DFQATT and CDR2 SNEGSKA (reference sequence). This CDR3 contains 16 residues. The CDR3: CSAGLLWTSGREEQYF.

The CDR3 sequence is CASSNGFPGRTEAFF. The chain is built from TRBV19 and TRBJ1-1; TCRdb designates TRBD1, a call that cannot be tested without DNA. The CDR3 length is 15 residues. The V gene's germline CDR1 is LNHDA and CDR2 SQIVND (reference sequence).

This chain connects TRBV4-2 to TRBJ2-2; TCRdb calls TRBD2, which cannot be checked without DNA. The CDR3 runs to 17 residues. Germline lookup yields CDR1 LGHNA and CDR2 YNFKEQ. The chain's CDR3 is CASSQGFSGENTGELFF.

The V and J genes are TRBV12-3 or TRBV12-4 and TRBJ2-1; as DNA is missing, the TRBD2 call by TCRdb cannot be tested. CDR3 length: 15 residues. The CDR3 is CASRELAGGKDEQFF.